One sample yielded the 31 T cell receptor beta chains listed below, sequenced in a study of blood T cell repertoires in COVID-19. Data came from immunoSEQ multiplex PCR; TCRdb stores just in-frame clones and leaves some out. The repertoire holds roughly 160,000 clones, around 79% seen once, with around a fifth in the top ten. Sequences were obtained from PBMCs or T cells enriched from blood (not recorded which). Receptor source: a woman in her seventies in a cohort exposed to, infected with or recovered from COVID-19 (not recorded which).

The CDR3 loop is CSASTRRRDYYEQYF. The DNA of the CDR3 is TGCAGTGCTAGTACGAGGCGGCGGGACTACTACGAGCAGTACTTC. The V gene is TRBV20-1, the J gene TRBJ2-7; 7 bases are a match to TRBD2. The V gene's germline CDR1 is DFQATT and CDR2 SNEGSKA (reference sequence). With V trimmed by 3 bases and J by 3 bases, 11 bases remained unmatched. The CDR3 runs to 15 residues.

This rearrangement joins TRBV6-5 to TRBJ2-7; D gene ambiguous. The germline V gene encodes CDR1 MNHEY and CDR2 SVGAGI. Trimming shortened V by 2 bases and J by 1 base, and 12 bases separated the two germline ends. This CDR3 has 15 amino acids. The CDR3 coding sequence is TGTGCCAGCAGTTACCGAAGTGTTCAGTCCTACGAGCAGTACTTC. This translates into CASSYRSVQSYEQYF.

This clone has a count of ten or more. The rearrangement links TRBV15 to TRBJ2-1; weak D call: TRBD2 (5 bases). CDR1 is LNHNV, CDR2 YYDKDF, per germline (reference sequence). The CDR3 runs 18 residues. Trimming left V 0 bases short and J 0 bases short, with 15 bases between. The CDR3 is CATSRDVPGTTSYNEQFF. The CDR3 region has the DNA TGTGCCACCAGCAGAGATGTTCCGGGAACCACCTCCTACAATGAGCAGTTCTTC.

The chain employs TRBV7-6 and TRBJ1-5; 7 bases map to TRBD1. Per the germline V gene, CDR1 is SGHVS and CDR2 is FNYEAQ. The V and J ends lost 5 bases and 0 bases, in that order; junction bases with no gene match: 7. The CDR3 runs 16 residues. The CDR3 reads CASSPGDSISNQPQHF. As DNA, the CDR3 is TGTGCCAGCAGCCCGGGGGACAGTATTAGCAATCAGCCCCAGCATTTT.

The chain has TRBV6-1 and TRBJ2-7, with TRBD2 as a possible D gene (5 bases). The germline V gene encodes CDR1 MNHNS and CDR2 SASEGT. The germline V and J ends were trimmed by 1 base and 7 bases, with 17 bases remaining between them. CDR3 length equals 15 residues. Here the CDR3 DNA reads TGTGCCAGCAGTGAAGAGGCCTTAGAGGGCTGGGAGCAGTACTTC. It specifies CASSEEALEGWEQYF.

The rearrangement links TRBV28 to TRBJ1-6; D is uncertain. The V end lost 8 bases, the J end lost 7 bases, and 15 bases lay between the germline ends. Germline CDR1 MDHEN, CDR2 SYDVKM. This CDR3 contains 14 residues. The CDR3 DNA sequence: TGTGCCAGCTTTAGTTCTCTATACAATTCACCCCTCCACTTT. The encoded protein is CASFSSLYNSPLHF.

CDR3 residues: CASGLDPRPQYF. The CDR3 DNA reads as TGTGCTAGTGGTTTGGATCCGAGGCCCCAGTACTTC. V and J are TRBV12-5 and TRBJ2-5; unclear D gene. V was clipped by 1 base and J by 9 bases, with 9 bases between them. The CDR3 spans 12 residues. Germline lookup yields CDR1 LGHNT and CDR2 FRNRAP.

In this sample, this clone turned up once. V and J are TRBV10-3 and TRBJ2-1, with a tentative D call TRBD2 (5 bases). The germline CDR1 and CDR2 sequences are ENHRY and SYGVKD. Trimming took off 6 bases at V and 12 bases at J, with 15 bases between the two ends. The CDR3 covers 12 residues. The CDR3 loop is CAIRVGNGWQFF. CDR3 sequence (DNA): TGTGCCATCAGGGTCGGGAATGGGTGGCAGTTCTTC.

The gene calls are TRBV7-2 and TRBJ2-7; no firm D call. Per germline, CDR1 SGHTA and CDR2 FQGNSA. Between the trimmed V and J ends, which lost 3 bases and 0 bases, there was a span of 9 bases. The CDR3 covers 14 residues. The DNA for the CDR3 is TGTGCCAGCAGCTTTGAACAAAACTCCTACGAGCAGTACTTC. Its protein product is CASSFEQNSYEQYF.

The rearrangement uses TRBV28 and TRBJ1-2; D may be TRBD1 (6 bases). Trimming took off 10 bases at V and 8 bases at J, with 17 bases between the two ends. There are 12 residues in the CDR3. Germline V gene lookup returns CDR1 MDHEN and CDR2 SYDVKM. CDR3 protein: CATITTGYGYTF. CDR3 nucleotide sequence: TGTGCCACAATTACGACAGGTTACGGCTACACCTTC.

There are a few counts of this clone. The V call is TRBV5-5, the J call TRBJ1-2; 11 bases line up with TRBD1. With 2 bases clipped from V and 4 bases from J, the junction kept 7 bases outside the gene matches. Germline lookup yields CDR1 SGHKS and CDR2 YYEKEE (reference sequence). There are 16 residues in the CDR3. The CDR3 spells CASSFWTGQGVYGYTF. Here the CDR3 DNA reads TGTGCCAGCAGCTTTTGGACGGGACAGGGGGTCTATGGCTACACCTTC.

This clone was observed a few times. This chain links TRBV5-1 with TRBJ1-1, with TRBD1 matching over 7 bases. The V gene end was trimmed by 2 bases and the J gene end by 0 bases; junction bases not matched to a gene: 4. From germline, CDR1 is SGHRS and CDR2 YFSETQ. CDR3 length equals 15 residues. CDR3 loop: CASSLDRVMNTEAFF. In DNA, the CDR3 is TGCGCCAGCAGCTTAGACAGGGTCATGAACACTGAAGCTTTCTTT.

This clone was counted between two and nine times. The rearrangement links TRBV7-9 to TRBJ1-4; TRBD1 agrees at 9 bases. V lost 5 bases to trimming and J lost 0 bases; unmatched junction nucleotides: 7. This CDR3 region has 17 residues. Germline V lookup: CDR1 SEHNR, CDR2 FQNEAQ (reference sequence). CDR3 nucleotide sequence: TGTGCCAGCAGCCTACTACAGGGGGCGGCAACTAATGAAAAACTGTTTTTT. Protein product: CASSLLQGAATNEKLFF.

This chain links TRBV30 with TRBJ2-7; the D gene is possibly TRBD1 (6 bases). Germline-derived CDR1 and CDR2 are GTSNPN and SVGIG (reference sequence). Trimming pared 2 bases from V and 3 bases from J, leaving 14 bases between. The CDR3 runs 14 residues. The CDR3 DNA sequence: TGTGCCTGGAGTAGGGGACAACTGCGCTACGAGCAGTACTTC. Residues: CAWSRGQLRYEQYF.

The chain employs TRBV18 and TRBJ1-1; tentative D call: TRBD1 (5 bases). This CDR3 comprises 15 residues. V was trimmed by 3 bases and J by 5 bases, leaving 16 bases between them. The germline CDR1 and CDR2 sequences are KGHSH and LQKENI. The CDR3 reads CASSPSRVGATEAFF. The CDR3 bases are TGTGCCAGCTCACCCAGCAGGGTTGGCGCAACTGAAGCTTTCTTT.

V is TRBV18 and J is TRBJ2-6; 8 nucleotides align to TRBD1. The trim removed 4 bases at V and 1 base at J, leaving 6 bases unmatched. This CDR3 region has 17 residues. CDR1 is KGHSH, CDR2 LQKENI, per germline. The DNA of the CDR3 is TGTGCCAGCTCACGAAACTACAGGGGGTCTGGGGCCAACGTCCTGACTTTC. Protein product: CASSRNYRGSGANVLTF.

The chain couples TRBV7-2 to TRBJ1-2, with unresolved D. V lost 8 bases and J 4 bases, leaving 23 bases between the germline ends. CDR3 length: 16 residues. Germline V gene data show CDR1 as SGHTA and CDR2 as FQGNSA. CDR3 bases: TGTGCCAGCCTCCGGGAAAGCTACTACGCTTCCTATGGCTACACCTTC. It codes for CASLRESYYASYGYTF.

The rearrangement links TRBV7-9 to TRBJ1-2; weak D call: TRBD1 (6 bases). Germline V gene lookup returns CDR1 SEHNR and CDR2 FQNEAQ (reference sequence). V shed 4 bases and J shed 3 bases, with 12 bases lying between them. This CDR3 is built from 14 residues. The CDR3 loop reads CASSSPGQYYGYTF. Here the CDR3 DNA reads TGTGCCAGCAGCTCCCCAGGACAGTACTATGGCTACACCTTC.

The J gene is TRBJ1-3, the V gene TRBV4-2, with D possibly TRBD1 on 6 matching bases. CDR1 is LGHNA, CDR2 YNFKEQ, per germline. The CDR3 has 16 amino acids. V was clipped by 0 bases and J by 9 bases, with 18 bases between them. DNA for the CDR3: TGTGCCAGCAGCCAAGAACAGGGCAGGGTCGGGTCCACCATATATTTT. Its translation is CASSQEQGRVGSTIYF.

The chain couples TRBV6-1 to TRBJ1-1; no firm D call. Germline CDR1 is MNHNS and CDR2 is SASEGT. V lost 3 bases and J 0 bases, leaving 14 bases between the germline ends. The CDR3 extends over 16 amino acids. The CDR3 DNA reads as TGTGCCAGCAGTGACCTACTGACACAAATGAACACTGAAGCTTTCTTT. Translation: CASSDLLTQMNTEAFF.

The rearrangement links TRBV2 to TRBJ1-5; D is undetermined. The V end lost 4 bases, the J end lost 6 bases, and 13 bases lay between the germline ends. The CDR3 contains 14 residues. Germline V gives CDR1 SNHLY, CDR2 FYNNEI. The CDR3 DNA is TGTGCCAGCAGTGTACGAGATTATAGTCAGCCCCAGCATTTT. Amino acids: CASSVRDYSQPQHF. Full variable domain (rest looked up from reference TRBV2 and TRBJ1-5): EPEVTQTPSHQVTQMGQEVILRCVPISNHLYFYWYRQILGQKVEFLVSFYNNEISEKSEIFDDQFSVERPDGSNFTLKIRSTKLEDSAMYFCASSVRDYSQPQHFGDGTRLSIL.

The CDR3 here is CASSPEQGAIYF. The CDR3 DNA reads TGTGCCAGCAGCCCCGAACAGGGGGCCATATATTTT. The genes are TRBV7-8 and TRBJ1-3; 8 positions match TRBD1. Germline assignment: CDR1 SGHVS and CDR2 FQNEAQ. The CDR3 contains 12 residues. J was trimmed by 11 bases and V by 5 bases; bases with no gene match: 5.

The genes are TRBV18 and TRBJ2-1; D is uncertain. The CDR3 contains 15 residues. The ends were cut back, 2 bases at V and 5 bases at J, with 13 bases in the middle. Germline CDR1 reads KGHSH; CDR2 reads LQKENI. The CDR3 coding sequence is TGTGCCAGCTCACCAGCCGTGGCAGTTGACAATGAGCAGTTCTTC. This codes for CASSPAVAVDNEQFF.

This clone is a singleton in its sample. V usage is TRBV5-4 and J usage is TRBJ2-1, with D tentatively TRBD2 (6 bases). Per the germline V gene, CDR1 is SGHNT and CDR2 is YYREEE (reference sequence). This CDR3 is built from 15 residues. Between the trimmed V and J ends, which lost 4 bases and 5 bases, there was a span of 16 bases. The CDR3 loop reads CASSRQASENNEQFF. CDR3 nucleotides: TGTGCCAGCAGCAGGCAGGCTAGCGAGAACAATGAGCAGTTCTTC.

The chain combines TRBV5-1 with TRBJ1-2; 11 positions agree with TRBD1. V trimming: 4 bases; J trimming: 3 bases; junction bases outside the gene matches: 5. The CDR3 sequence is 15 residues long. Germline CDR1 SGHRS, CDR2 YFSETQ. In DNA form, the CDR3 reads TGCGCCAGCAGCCCGGACAGGGGGCTAGACTATGGCTACACCTTC. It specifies CASSPDRGLDYGYTF.

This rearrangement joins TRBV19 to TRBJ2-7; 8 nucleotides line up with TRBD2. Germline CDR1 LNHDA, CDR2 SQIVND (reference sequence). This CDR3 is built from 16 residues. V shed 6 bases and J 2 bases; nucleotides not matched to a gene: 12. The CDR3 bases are TGTGCCAGTAGCAACCCGGGGGGGTCTCAGCCCTACGAGCAGTACTTC. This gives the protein CASSNPGGSQPYEQYF. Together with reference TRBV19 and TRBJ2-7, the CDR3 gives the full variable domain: DGGITQSPKYLFRKEGQNVTLSCEQNLNHDAMYWYRQDPGQGLRLIYYSQIVNDFQKGDIAEGYSVSREKKESFPLTVTSAQKNPTAFYLCASSNPGGSQPYEQYFGPGTRLTVT.

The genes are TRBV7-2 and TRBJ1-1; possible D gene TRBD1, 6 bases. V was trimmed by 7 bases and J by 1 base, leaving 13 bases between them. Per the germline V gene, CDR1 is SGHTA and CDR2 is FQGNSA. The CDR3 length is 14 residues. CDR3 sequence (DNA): TGTGCCAGCAACCTCCTAGGGGGGAACACTGAAGCTTTCTTT. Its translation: CASNLLGGNTEAFF.

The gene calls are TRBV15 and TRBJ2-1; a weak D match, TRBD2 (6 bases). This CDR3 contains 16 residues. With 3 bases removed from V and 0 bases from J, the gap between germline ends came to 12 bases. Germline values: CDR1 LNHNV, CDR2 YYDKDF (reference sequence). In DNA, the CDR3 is TGTGCCACCAGCAGTTACGGGAGAGGCTCCTACAATGAGCAGTTCTTC. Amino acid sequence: CATSSYGRGSYNEQFF.

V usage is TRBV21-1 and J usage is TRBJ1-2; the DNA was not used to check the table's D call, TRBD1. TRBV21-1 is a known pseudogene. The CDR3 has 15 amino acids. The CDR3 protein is CASSKPTDRGYGYTF. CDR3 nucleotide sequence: TGTGCCAGCAGCAAACCGACCGACAGAGGCTATGGCTACACCTTC.

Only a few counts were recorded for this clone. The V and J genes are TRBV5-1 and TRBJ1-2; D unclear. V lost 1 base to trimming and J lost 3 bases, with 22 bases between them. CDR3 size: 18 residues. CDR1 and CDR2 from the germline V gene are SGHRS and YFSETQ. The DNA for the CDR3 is TGCGCCAGCAGCTTGTCTTTAATACGAGGGAGGGCGGACTATGGCTACACCTTC. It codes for CASSLSLIRGRADYGYTF.

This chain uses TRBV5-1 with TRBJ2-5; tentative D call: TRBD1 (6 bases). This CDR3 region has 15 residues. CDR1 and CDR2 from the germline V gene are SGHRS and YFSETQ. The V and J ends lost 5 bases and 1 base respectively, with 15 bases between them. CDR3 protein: CASRPATGSQETQYF. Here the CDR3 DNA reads TGCGCCAGCAGACCCGCAACAGGGTCCCAAGAGACCCAGTACTTC.